These 8 T cell receptor beta chains originate from one sample sequenced in a study of blood T cell repertoires in COVID-19. Using immunoSEQ multiplex PCR, the repertoire was profiled, and TCRdb retains in-frame clones only, with some absent. Seen here are some 99,000 clones, roughly 88% observed once, and the top ten hold 7.9%. Sequences were obtained from peripheral blood. These receptor sequences come from an elderly woman with active or convalescent COVID-19.

This clone was found a few times. The chain couples TRBV11-1 to TRBJ2-7, with 9 bases lining up with TRBD1. After removal of 5 bases from V and 3 bases from J, the junction contained 11 bases not matched to a gene. Germline assignment: CDR1 SGHAT and CDR2 FQDESV (reference sequence). The CDR3 sequence is 16 residues long. The CDR3 nucleotides are TGTGCCAGCAGCCCAAGTGACGGGACAGGGTTCTACGAGCAGTACTTC. The encoded protein is CASSPSDGTGFYEQYF.

This clone was observed a handful of times. V is TRBV9 and J is TRBJ2-6; the D gene is possibly TRBD2 (6 bases). V lost 0 bases, J lost 1 base, and 8 bases lay in between. This CDR3 is built from 16 residues. Germline V gene lookup returns CDR1 SGDLS and CDR2 YYNGEE. The CDR3 sequence: CASSVGGRSGANVLTF. In DNA, the CDR3 is TGTGCCAGCAGCGTAGGGGGGAGGTCTGGGGCCAACGTCCTGACTTTC.

This rearrangement joins TRBV27 to TRBJ1-5, with a possible D match to TRBD1 (5 bases). Looked up from germline, CDR1 is MNHEY and CDR2 is SMNVEV (reference sequence). Trimming took 6 bases from V and 7 from J, leaving 16 bases between them. The CDR3 extends over 14 amino acids. CDR3 in amino acids: CASSQVGKGQPQHF. CDR3 bases: TGTGCCAGCAGCCAAGTAGGGAAGGGGCAGCCCCAGCATTTT.

The CDR3 sequence is CASSLAYGGTGGEAFF. The CDR3, as DNA: TGCGCCAGCAGCTTGGCCTATGGCGGGACAGGGGGCGAAGCTTTCTTT. The chain carries TRBV5-1 and TRBJ1-1; the match to TRBD1 covers 12 bases. The CDR3 runs to 16 residues. The V segment lost 0 bases and the J segment 8 bases; nucleotides outside the gene matches: 8. Per the germline V gene, CDR1 is SGHRS and CDR2 is YFSETQ.

The genes are TRBV29-1 and TRBJ2-2; maybe TRBD1 (6 bases). The V gene's germline CDR1 is SQVTM and CDR2 ANQGSEA. CDR3 length equals 14 residues. Trimming removed 6 bases from V and 5 bases from J, with 16 bases in between. CDR3 nucleotide sequence: TGCAGCGTCGGGGCAGGGGTGTCAACCGGGGAGCTGTTTTTT. Translation gives CSVGAGVSTGELFF.

In DNA form, the CDR3 reads TGCGCCAGCAGCTACGGACAGGGGGCAAGAGAGACCCAGTACTTC. This encodes CASSYGQGARETQYF. V gene TRBV5-1 combines with J gene TRBJ2-5; 11 bases are shared with TRBD1. Trimming at V came to 3 bases and at J to 4 bases, leaving 5 bases not matched to a gene. The CDR3 spans 15 residues. Germline V CDR1 and CDR2: SGHRS, YFSETQ.

CDR3 in DNA: TGTGCCAGCAGTTATCGACTAGCGGGAGGGGGAGATACGCAGTATTTT. It codes for CASSYRLAGGGDTQYF. V gene TRBV28 combines with J gene TRBJ2-3, with 14 nucleotides matching TRBD2. The CDR3 loop spans 16 amino acids. With 4 bases clipped from V and 5 bases from J, the junction kept 5 bases outside the gene matches. Germline CDR1 and CDR2: MDHEN and SYDVKM.

Only a few counts were recorded for this clone. The chain is built from TRBV10-1 and TRBJ2-2, with TRBD2 matching 10 bases. Germline V gene data show CDR1 as WNHNN and CDR2 as SYGVQD (reference sequence). The CDR3 length is 16 residues. J lost 3 bases, V lost 9 bases, and 10 bases had no gene match. In DNA, the CDR3 is TGCGCCAGTGGGCTAGCGGGAGTCTCCGACACCGGGGAGCTGTTTTTT. This codes for CASGLAGVSDTGELFF.